This TCR beta chain was recorded in a study of yellow fever vaccine responses in identical twins (dated by TCRdb to the late 2010s). Some background on the complete study: The study precisely tracked vaccine-responding T cell clones in identical twins.

Findings and caveats that apply to the study as a whole: According to the authors, the vaccine-induced T cell response in identical twins seemed to be partly convergent and partly specific to each individual.

This clonotype was detected only once. Its antigen specificity is not known. No base quality values were provided; no much bigger clone lies one nucleotide off. A lone read gives weak evidence. A distance of 21 bases separates the germline ends of V and J, which lose 6 bases and 0 bases respectively. From the cysteine through the phenylalanine, the CDR3 covers 18 amino acids. Of the read, only the CDR3 DNA is kept; its 54 bases are in frame from base 1. Library generation was performed with RT-PCR. The sequencer was an Illumina HiSeq 2500. Starting from the raw public reads, TCRdb applied fastp trimming at Q25, assembled clones with MiXCR and retained in-frame beta chains. Each entry is one CDR3 protein sequence, shown with its most common DNA and genes. The sample has under 20,000 distinct CDR3 sequences on record, about two thirds of them singletons. The top ten clones comprise 2% to 2.5% of the sample.

Source: T cells from blood (PBMCs), unsorted or a sorted subset (not recorded which), taken before or after yellow fever vaccination (not recorded which). The rearrangement combines TRBV6-7 with TRBJ2-4; perhaps TRBD2 is the D gene, with 5 bases matching. Being an ORF, TRBV6-7 has a function that is uncertain. The TCR was taken from a woman under 30 who received the yellow fever vaccine. Donor details come from another sample of the same person, matched by shared clones. Here the CDR3 is given as CASSCSGRTALAKNIQYF. The nucleotides read TGTGCCAGCAGCTGTTCCGGGCGGACTGCCTTAGCCAAAAACATTCAGTACTTC.